This TCR beta chain was captured by sequencing in a study of shared clonotypes between healthy human individuals (dated by TCRdb to 2019 to 2021). Study-wide context: The cohort comprised a couple of women and a few men aged 18 to 49 years. For each donor, CD4 naive and CD4 memory were each given three plates, CD8 naive was given two plates, and CD8 memory was given one plate. To estimate repertoire size and how much clonotype sharing occurs between individuals, the study deeply sequenced the blood TCR repertoires of about five healthy adults. Libraries were prepared and TCR repertoires were sequenced by different laboratories using diverse techniques, in order to increase sequencing depth and limit assay-specific biases. Leukapheresis yielded between about 0.85 and 10 billion PBMCs per donor.

As regards this clone: The specificity of this receptor is unknown. No qualities accompany the bases; no much larger clone lies one base away.

The donors were healthy, HIV-negative adults with no recently reported acute infections or vaccinations. Every donor was a Caucasian adult living in Nashville, Tennessee, USA. CD4+ T cells were enriched by magnetic negative selection; naive cells were then positively selected on CD45RA, and the negative fraction formed the memory subset. Blood was obtained by leukapheresis, after which PBMCs were separated by Ficoll-Histopaque density gradient centrifugation and cryopreserved in liquid nitrogen vapor phase. Analytical flow cytometry was used to check the purity and quantity of each magnetically sorted T cell population. Genomic DNA was isolated from every sorted fraction and measured by UV absorbance on a Nanodrop 2000c. Broad study findings and their caveats: Incomplete sequencing was indicated by rarefaction of sorted-subset datasets, despite the large sequencing depth. Naive subsets generally had larger estimated clonotype richness than memory subsets did. The small number of donors limited the genetic and exposure-history diversity represented. Sharing across several donors was observed for 5% to 6.5% of naive CD4, over 3% of naive CD8, around 2.5% of memory CD4, and roughly 0.4% of memory CD8 clonotypes. Based on pairwise subsampling, the degree of clonotype sharing among donors was expected to be affected by sequencing depth. Compared with non-shared clonotypes, clonotypes shared by all four sorted-subset donors had higher generation probabilities. Sampling was restricted to blood, and TCR repertoires in tissue are likely to differ from TCR repertoires in blood.

The CDR3 starts with the cysteine, ends with the phenylalanine, and has 13 residues. The sequence is cut down to CDR3 DNA, 39 bases in frame from base 1. CDR1 and CDR2 were assigned from the germline V gene as SGHNT and YENEEA. V is reduced by 0 bases and J by 5 bases, leaving a spacing of 5 bases between them. TCR CDR3 regions were amplified from genomic DNA by multiplex PCR using the deep immunoSEQ assay. For each cell subset, the extracted genomic DNA was distributed evenly across all wells of several immunoSEQ 96-well plates, and each plate served as one replicate. Each replicate PCR for sorted subsets received 200 ng genomic DNA, equal to around 32,000 T cell genomes. The purified libraries were quantified using a Qubit 3.0 fluorometer, sized with a Bioanalyzer 2100, and then quantified again using the KAPA Library Quantification kit. Every immunoSEQ 96-well plate was sequenced on a dedicated single-read 150-cycle Illumina NextSeq 550 flow cell. In the source study's methods: Because the immunoSEQ output held only junctional sequences and lacked quality scores, the filtering could not match the filtering applied to full-length reads. To assign V/J genes and CDR3, sequences were annotated against IMGT germline references using PyIR, a Python wrapper for IgBLAST v1.9. Reads were removed for weak V/J assignments (E-value above 1e-6), missing CDR3, stop codons, out-of-frame junctions, or ambiguous translated residues. V3J clonotypes were defined by identical inferred V gene, J gene, and CDR3 amino acid sequence. To compute the percentage overlap between repertoires, the number of shared unique clonotypes was divided by the size of the smaller repertoire. RTK rarefaction, the Chao1 estimator, and Recon v2.1 estimates of unobserved clonotypes were used to assess repertoire richness. Generation probabilities for all TCRbeta clonotypes obtained by the gDNA method from a handful of donors were computed using OLGA. This immuneACCESS table, as held by TCRdb, lists in-frame sequences with V and J called but not all clones. Of the missing ones, under half trace to an unresolved V gene in checked studies; the others have no known cause. V, J and clone size are taken as reported in that table, and D and trimming were inferred from the DNA itself. The sample profile shows 2.3 million or so clones; approximately 95% of them were found once. 0.3% to 0.4% of the sample is held by the ten biggest clonotypes.

This clonotype was sampled from a man aged 18 to 30 in good health. Some clones in this sample may be carry-over from other donors' samples. The sample taken for sequencing was naive CD4+ T cells from PBMCs. The sample's cell subset or site label, decoded: CD45RA+ positively selected. The rearrangement joined TRBV11-3 to TRBJ2-1, with an unclear D gene assignment. This receptor has the CDR3 CASSLEQNNEQFF. The bases read TGTGCCAGCAGCTTAGAGCAGAACAATGAGCAGTTCTTC.